These 21 T cell receptor beta chains were all obtained from the same sample, sequenced in a study of T cell changes during pregnancy in multiple sclerosis. Using immunoSEQ multiplex PCR, the repertoire was profiled, and TCRdb retains in-frame clones only, with some absent. The sample has 100,000 to 130,000 clones; roughly 92% are singletons. The sample was peripheral blood, taken in the third trimester of pregnancy. These receptors came from a female donor in good health, enrolled as a control in a pregnancy study.

The J gene is TRBJ2-2, the V gene TRBV30; 7 nucleotides match TRBD1. The CDR3 totals 13 residues. The V gene end was trimmed by 1 base and the J gene end by 6 bases; junction bases not matched to a gene: 2. CDR1 is GTSNPN and CDR2 is SVGIG in the germline V gene (reference sequence). CDR3 sequence reads: CAWSEGAPGELFF. DNA of the CDR3: TGTGCCTGGAGTGAGGGGGCGCCCGGGGAGCTGTTTTTT.

The rearrangement uses TRBV7-9 and TRBJ2-6; TRBD1 matches at 9 bases. With V trimmed by 4 bases and J by 0 bases, 4 bases remained unmatched. This CDR3 region has 17 residues. Germline V gene sequence: CDR1 SEHNR, CDR2 FQNEAQ (reference sequence). The CDR3 DNA sequence: TGTGCCAGCAGCTCTCGGACAGGGGTCTCTGGGGCCAACGTCCTGACTTTC. This codes for CASSSRTGVSGANVLTF.

This rearrangement joins TRBV5-8 to TRBJ1-2; D is unresolved. The ends were cut back, 1 base at V and 0 bases at J, with 7 bases in the middle. There are 14 residues in the CDR3. The germline V gene encodes CDR1 SGHTS and CDR2 YDEGEE. DNA of the CDR3: TGTGCCAGCAGCTTGCGGGAATCTAACTATGGCTACACCTTC. This codes for CASSLRESNYGYTF. Together with reference TRBV5-8 and TRBJ1-2, the CDR3 gives the full variable domain: EAGVTQSPTHLIKTRGQQATLRCSPISGHTSVYWYQQALGLGLQFLLWYDEGEERNRGNFPPRFSGRQFPNYSSELNVNALELEDSALYLCASSLRESNYGYTFGSGTRLTVV.

This chain joins TRBV10-2 and TRBJ2-3, with TRBD1 as a possible D gene (6 bases). V shed 2 bases and J shed 0 bases, with 9 bases lying between them. The length of the CDR3 is 15 residues. Germline values: CDR1 WSHSY, CDR2 SAAADI. DNA for the CDR3: TGCGCCAGCAGTGAGCCGGGACACAGCACAGATACGCAGTATTTT. Residues: CASSEPGHSTDTQYF.

The V and J genes are TRBV19 and TRBJ2-1, with TRBD2 matching over 11 bases. The germline gives CDR1 LNHDA, CDR2 SQIVND (reference sequence). This CDR3 contains 14 residues. The V and J ends lost 5 bases and 6 bases, in that order; junction bases with no gene match: 3. The DNA for the CDR3 is TGTGCCAGTAGTCATAGCGGGGGGGCCAATGAGCAGTTCTTC. Protein product: CASSHSGGANEQFF.

CDR3 in DNA: TGCAGCCTTCCCGCGGGAAACAGGACGCACACTGAAGCTTTCTTT. Translation: CSLPAGNRTHTEAFF. This chain connects TRBV29-1 to TRBJ1-1; weak D call: TRBD1 (5 bases). Between the trimmed V and J ends, which lost 8 bases and 3 bases, there was a span of 22 bases. Germline-derived CDR1 and CDR2 are SQVTM and ANQGSEA. The CDR3 sequence is 15 residues long.

V and J are TRBV19 and TRBJ2-1; D possibly corresponds to TRBD1 (6 bases). V was cut by 5 bases and J by 4 bases, with 9 bases left in between. Germline loops: CDR1 LNHDA, CDR2 SQIVND (reference sequence). The CDR3 covers 13 residues. CDR3 in DNA: TGTGCCAGTAGTCAGGGGCTATACAATGAGCAGTTCTTC. Translating it yields CASSQGLYNEQFF.

V usage is TRBV6-1 and J usage is TRBJ2-7, with D unclear. Trimming pared 0 bases from V and 3 bases from J, leaving 9 bases between. CDR1 is MNHNS and CDR2 is SASEGT in the germline V gene. This CDR3 comprises 14 residues. This chain's CDR3 is CASSEAHGDYEQYF. Written as DNA, the CDR3 is TGTGCCAGCAGTGAAGCGCACGGAGACTACGAGCAGTACTTC.

The rearrangement joins TRBV4-1 to TRBJ1-1; a weak D match, TRBD1 (6 bases). This CDR3 is built from 15 residues. Germline lookup yields CDR1 MGHRA and CDR2 YSYEKL. Trimming shortened V by 0 bases and J by 7 bases, and 15 bases separated the two germline ends. The CDR3: CASSQEAHRAHEAFF. DNA for the CDR3: TGCGCCAGCAGCCAAGAAGCACACAGGGCCCATGAAGCTTTCTTT.

This chain uses TRBV19 with TRBJ1-5; TRBD1 is a possible D gene (6 bases). The CDR3 is made up of 15 amino acids. Germline CDR1 and CDR2: LNHDA and SQIVND (reference sequence). V lost 3 bases and J 7 bases, leaving 16 bases between the germline ends. The CDR3 DNA follows: TGTGCCAGTAGTATCTTCTCAGGGGTGGGCCAGCCCCAGCATTTT. This translates into CASSIFSGVGQPQHF.

The rearrangement uses TRBV12-5 and TRBJ1-4, with 7 positions matching TRBD1. V lost 1 base and J lost 8; bases outside the gene matches: 4. This CDR3 is 14 amino acids long. The germline V gene encodes CDR1 LGHNT and CDR2 FRNRAP. In DNA, the CDR3 is TGTGCTAGTGGTTTGGGACAGGGACGGGAAAAACTGTTTTTT. Translated: CASGLGQGREKLFF. The full variable domain, completed using reference TRBV12-5 and TRBJ1-4, is DARVTQTPRHKVTEMGQEVTMRCQPILGHNTVFWYRQTMMQGLELLAYFRNRAPLDDSGMPKDRFSAEMPDATLATLKIQPSEPRDSAVYFCASGLGQGREKLFFGSGTQLSVL.

V usage is TRBV2 and J usage is TRBJ1-6, with TRBD1 matching 10 bases. Looked up from germline, CDR1 is SNHLY and CDR2 is FYNNEI. With 7 bases clipped from V and 10 bases from J, the junction kept 7 bases outside the gene matches. CDR3 size: 14 residues. CDR3 DNA: TGTGCCAGCACCCGGGACAGGGGAAGCTCACCCCTCCACTTT. It codes for CASTRDRGSSPLHF.

For the CDR3, the DNA is TGTGCCAGCAGTGACTCAGCGGGGGGAAACAATGAGCAGTTCTTC. This translates into CASSDSAGGNNEQFF. The chain uses TRBV6-4 and TRBJ2-1, with 9 bases identical to TRBD2. Germline V gene sequence: CDR1 MRHNA, CDR2 SNTAGT. This CDR3 contains 15 residues. After removal of 0 bases from V and 5 bases from J, the junction contained 2 bases not matched to a gene.

This rearrangement joins TRBV5-1 to TRBJ1-1, with D uncertain. Germline CDR1 reads SGHRS; CDR2 reads YFSETQ. With 1 base removed from V and 3 bases from J, the gap between germline ends came to 13 bases. The CDR3 is 15 amino acids. In DNA form, the CDR3 reads TGCGCCAGCAGCTTGAGGCCCGGGGTGGACACTGAAGCTTTCTTT. Protein product: CASSLRPGVDTEAFF.

The chain couples TRBV4-2 to TRBJ2-5; perhaps TRBD2 as D (6 bases). The germline gives CDR1 LGHNA, CDR2 YNFKEQ. The germline V and J ends were trimmed by 1 base and 3 bases, with 9 bases remaining between them. The CDR3 covers 14 residues. The CDR3 bases are TGTGCCAGCAGCCAAGTCGGGAGCGAAGAGACCCAGTACTTC. It yields the protein CASSQVGSEETQYF.

This clone is a singleton in its sample. This chain connects TRBV28 to TRBJ1-1; TRBD1 matches at 9 bases. Trimming removed 5 bases from V and 5 bases from J; junction bases left unmatched: 6. Germline loops: CDR1 MDHEN, CDR2 SYDVKM. CDR3 length: 14 amino acids. CDR3 coding DNA: TGTGCCAGCAGTGCCCTGACAGGGGGGACTGAAGCTTTCTTT. Translation: CASSALTGGTEAFF. Full variable domain (missing parts from reference TRBV28 and TRBJ1-1): DVKVTQSSRYLVKRTGEKVFLECVQDMDHENMFWYRQDPGLGLRLIYFSYDVKMKEKGDIPEGYSVSREKKERFSLILESASTNQTSMYLCASSALTGGTEAFFGQGTRLTVV.

V is TRBV2 and J is TRBJ1-5; 9 nucleotides agree with TRBD1. The germline V gene has CDR1 SNHLY and CDR2 FYNNEI. The CDR3 is made up of 15 amino acids. After removal of 9 bases from V and 0 bases from J, the junction contained 6 bases not matched to a gene. The CDR3: CASNRGPYSNQPQHF. The CDR3 nucleotides are TGTGCCAGTAACAGGGGGCCTTATAGCAATCAGCCCCAGCATTTT.

This clone was counted once. The V and J genes are TRBV19 and TRBJ2-5; D possibly corresponds to TRBD2 (7 bases). This CDR3 is built from 17 residues. Trimming removed 2 bases from V and 3 bases from J, with 19 bases in between. The germline gives CDR1 LNHDA, CDR2 SQIVND (reference sequence). The CDR3 here is CASSISRGADPKETQYF. CDR3 in DNA: TGTGCCAGTAGTATAAGTCGGGGGGCAGACCCGAAAGAGACCCAGTACTTC.

The rearrangement uses TRBV5-4 and TRBJ1-1, with no clear D. Deletions cut 2 bases from V and 5 bases from J, with 4 bases between. This CDR3 is built from 11 residues. Looked up from germline, CDR1 is SGHNT and CDR2 is YYREEE (reference sequence). CDR3: CASSFLTEAFF. The CDR3, as DNA: TGTGCCAGCAGCTTTTTAACTGAAGCTTTCTTT.

The rearrangement uses TRBV6-6 and TRBJ1-4; tentative D call: TRBD1 (5 bases). CDR3 size: 16 residues. The germline V and J ends were trimmed by 0 bases and 6 bases, with 14 bases remaining between them. CDR1 MNHNY and CDR2 SVGAGI come from the germline V gene (reference sequence). The CDR3 bases are TGTGCCAGCAGTTACTCGAAGGGCAGGGAGGATGAAAAACTGTTTTTT. Protein product: CASSYSKGREDEKLFF.

This clone occurred a few times. The V and J genes are TRBV30 and TRBJ1-4; unclear D gene. The germline V gene has CDR1 GTSNPN and CDR2 SVGIG (reference sequence). Trimming took off 2 bases at V and 8 bases at J, with 15 bases between the two ends. This CDR3 is built from 14 residues. The CDR3 DNA reads as TGTGCCTGGAGTACCCCCCGCACGGAGGAAAAACTGTTTTTT. Residues: CAWSTPRTEEKLFF.